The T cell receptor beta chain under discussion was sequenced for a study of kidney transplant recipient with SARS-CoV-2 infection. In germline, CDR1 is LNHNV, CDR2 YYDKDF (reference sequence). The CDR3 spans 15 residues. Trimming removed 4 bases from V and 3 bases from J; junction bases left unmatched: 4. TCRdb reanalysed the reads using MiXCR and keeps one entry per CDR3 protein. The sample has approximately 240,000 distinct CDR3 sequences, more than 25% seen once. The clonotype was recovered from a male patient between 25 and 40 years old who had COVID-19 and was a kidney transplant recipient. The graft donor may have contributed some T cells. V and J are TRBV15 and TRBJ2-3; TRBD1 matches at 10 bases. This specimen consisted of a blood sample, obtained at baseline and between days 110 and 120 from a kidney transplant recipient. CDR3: CATSMGQGKTDTQYF. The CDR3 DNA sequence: TGTGCCACCAGCATGGGACAGGGGAAAACAGATACGCAGTATTTT.